A selection of T cell receptor beta chains follows, all from one sample in a study of blood T cell repertoires in COVID-19. Assay: immunoSEQ multiplex PCR; the TCRdb copy retains only in-frame clones and omits some. The data contain almost 500,000 clones, around 85% of them seen just once; the ten biggest clones take up around 8%. What was sequenced was PBMCs or T cells enriched from blood (not recorded which). These receptor sequences come from a woman aged 55-70 years who had recovered from COVID-19. Both conserved end residues are part of each CDR3. A D gene is named only where the DNA matches it firmly. The size of a clone is reported for some rows only, either as once, few or many, or as a class for expanded clones.

once,NA,TRBV5-1,TRBJ1-3,TGCGCCAGCAGCTTCGGACAGATAACCTCTGGAAACACCATATATTTT,CASSFGQITSGNTIYF
NA,NA,TRBV7-2,TRBJ1-2,TGTGCCAGCAGCTTAGTCCTAGGCTACACCTTC,CASSLVLGYTF
NA,NA,TRBV18,TRBJ1-5,TGTGCCAGCTCACCTGAAATATCAGTCAATCAGCCCCAGCATTTT,CASSPEISVNQPQHF
NA,NA,TRBV7-6,TRBJ2-6,TGTGCCAGCAGCTTATATGCGCGGCCGGACTCTGGGGCCAACGTCCTGACTTTC,CASSLYARPDSGANVLTF
once,NA,TRBV15,TRBJ2-3,TGTGCCACCAGCAGTCGAGGGACGCAGTATTTT,CATSSRGTQYF
NA,TRBD2,TRBV28,TRBJ2-1,TGTGCCAGCAGTTTGGGACTAGCGGGGGGGTTTATCTACAATGAGCAGTTCTTC,CASSLGLAGGFIYNEQFF
NA,NA,TRBV18,TRBJ2-2,TGTGCCAGCTCACCCACGCAGCAGGGCCAGGGGACCGGGGAGCTGTTTTTT,CASSPTQQGQGTGELFF
NA,TRBD2,TRBV12-5,TRBJ2-3,TGTGCTAGTGGTTTCGGGGGGATGGGAGATACGCAGTATTTT,CASGFGGMGDTQYF
NA,NA,TRBV7-9,TRBJ2-3,TGTGTCGCGGGACGGGGCACAGATACGCAGTATTTT,CVAGRGTDTQYF
NA,NA,TRBV6-5,TRBJ1-1,TGTGCCAGCAGTTACATGAAGGGAGCTGAAGCTTTCTTT,CASSYMKGAEAFF
NA,NA,TRBV2,TRBJ2-1,TGTGCCAGCAATAATAATGAGCAGTTCTTC,CASNNNEQFF
NA,NA,TRBV5-1,TRBJ2-7,TGCGCCAGCAGCCCGGATAGGGGTGGCGAGCAGTACTTC,CASSPDRGGEQYF
NA,TRBD1,TRBV3-1/TRBV3-2,TRBJ2-7,TGTGCCAGCAGCCCAACTCGGACAGGGGAGAGCGGCTACGAGCAGTACTTC,CASSPTRTGESGYEQYF
NA,NA,TRBV9,TRBJ1-6,TGTGCCAGCTCAAACTCGCAGCGGCTACTACGCTACCATTCACCCCTCCACTTT,CASSNSQRLLRYHSPLHF
once,NA,TRBV20-1,TRBJ1-2,TGCAGTGCTAGAGCTTTATATGGCTACACCTTC,CSARALYGYTF
NA,TRBD2,TRBV30,TRBJ2-1,TGTGCCTGGAGTTTACTAGCGGGGGGGCCACCTGAGCAGTTCTTC,CAWSLLAGGPPEQFF
NA,NA,TRBV7-9,TRBJ1-1,TGTGCCAGCAGCTTAGCGAGCACTGAAGCTTTCTTT,CASSLASTEAFF
many,NA,TRBV27,TRBJ1-2,TGTGCCAGCAGCATTAGCCGGACATCAGATAACTATGGCTACACCTTC,CASSISRTSDNYGYTF
once,NA,TRBV4-1,TRBJ2-2,TGCGCCAGCAGCCGCCGGGAGCCGAACACCGGGGAGCTGTTTTTT,CASSRREPNTGELFF
NA,TRBD2,TRBV7-6,TRBJ2-7,TGTGCCAGCAGCTTAGCCGCTGGGGCGGGGGGCATCTACGAGCAGTACTTC,CASSLAAGAGGIYEQYF
NA,NA,TRBV2,TRBJ1-4,TGTGCCAGCAGGAGACAGTATGAAAAACTGTTTTTT,CASRRQYEKLFF
NA,TRBD2,TRBV24-1,TRBJ2-1,TGTGCCACCAGTATGGCTAGCGGGGCCAATGAGCAGTTCTTC,CATSMASGANEQFF
NA,TRBD1,TRBV5-1,TRBJ2-5,TGCGCCAGCAGCTTACAGGGGGTCCAAGAGACCCAGTACTTC,CASSLQGVQETQYF
NA,TRBD1,TRBV4-2,TRBJ1-2,TGTGCCAGCAGCCAAGTCGTTGTCGGGACAGGGAACCATGGCTACACCTTC,CASSQVVVGTGNHGYTF
NA,TRBD1,TRBV10-3,TRBJ2-7,TGTGCCATCAGTCTGGGACAGGGAAAGCAGTACTTC,CAISLGQGKQYF
NA,TRBD2,TRBV7-8,TRBJ2-3,TGTGCCAGCAGCCTAAGACGTCTAGCGGGGGGGGCAGATACGCAGTATTTT,CASSLRRLAGGADTQYF
NA,TRBD1,TRBV5-1,TRBJ2-5,TGCGCCAGCAGGGGACAGGGACAGACCCAGTACTTC,CASRGQGQTQYF
NA,NA,TRBV3-1/TRBV3-2,TRBJ1-1,TGTGCCAGCAGCCAAGAGGGCAGAAGAGCTTTCTTT,CASSQEGRRAFF
once,TRBD1,TRBV6-2/TRBV6-3,TRBJ1-5,TGTGCCAGCAGTTACATGGGACAGAACAATCAGCCCCAGCATTTT,CASSYMGQNNQPQHF
once,NA,TRBV5-1,TRBJ1-2,TGCGCCAGCAGCTTTGACAGCTACTATGGCTACACCTTC,CASSFDSYYGYTF
NA,NA,TRBV29-1,TRBJ1-1,TGCAGCGTTGAAAGCGGGTACACTGAAGCTTTCTTT,CSVESGYTEAFF
NA,NA,TRBV15,TRBJ1-2,TGTGCCACCAGCAGAGATGTGGTTCCAGGGGATGGCTACACCTTC,CATSRDVVPGDGYTF
NA,TRBD1,TRBV24-1,TRBJ1-5,TGTGCCACCAGTGATTCCGGGACAGGGGGCGGGCAGCCCCAGCATTTT,CATSDSGTGGGQPQHF
NA,TRBD1,TRBV6-5,TRBJ1-5,TGTGCCAGCAGTCCGGGACAGAATATTCAGCCCCAGCATTTT,CASSPGQNIQPQHF
NA,TRBD1,TRBV7-9,TRBJ1-1,TGTGCCAGCAGCCCCGGGACAGGGGGAATTTGGACTGAAGCTTTCTTT,CASSPGTGGIWTEAFF
NA,TRBD1,TRBV24-1,TRBJ2-7,TGTGCCACCAGTGATCCTCCGGGACAGGGGAGCTACGAGCAGTACTTC,CATSDPPGQGSYEQYF
NA,TRBD1,TRBV28,TRBJ1-1,TGTGCCAGCAGTGACAGGGGAAGAGAGGCTGAAGCTTTCTTT,CASSDRGREAEAFF
NA,TRBD1,TRBV30,TRBJ1-5,TGTGCCTGGAGTGCCAAGGACAGGGTTAATCAGCCCCAGCATTTT,CAWSAKDRVNQPQHF
NA,NA,TRBV12-3/TRBV12-4,TRBJ1-3,TGTGCCAGCAGGTTCGACAGCCGAAACACCATATATTTT,CASRFDSRNTIYF
NA,NA,TRBV2,TRBJ1-2,TGTGCCAGCAGTTATGGGGGCGGCTACACCTTC,CASSYGGGYTF